This T cell receptor (beta chain) was identified during a study of cytomegalovirus exposure and HLA in healthy donors. The study, taken as a whole, reports: Apart from CMV serostatus, no immune exposure information was available. Segments of the TCR beta V type were, in most cases, productive about 90% or about 30% of the time in an earlier analysis.

The V gene end was trimmed by 4 bases and the J gene end by 8 bases; junction bases not matched to a gene: 7. The CDR3 runs 14 residues. Germline CDR1 and CDR2: SGHTA and FQGNSA. This clone was detected only a few times. Its antigen is unknown. It was with 60 Vbeta and 13 Jbeta primers that the PCR ran. Profiling relied on immunoSEQ multiplex PCR, and the TCRdb table lists in-frame clones only, not all of them. The sample has about 190,000 clones, just under 75% seen once; the top ten hold 2.5% to 4%. The sample taken for sequencing was PBMCs. This receptor was identified in a young woman in good health and CMV-seropositive. The gene calls are TRBV7-2 and TRBJ2-1, with 8 bases matching TRBD2. In DNA form, the CDR3 reads TGTGCCAGCAGCTCCGCGGGACTAGGCGATGAGCAGTTCTTC. Its protein is CASSSAGLGDEQFF.